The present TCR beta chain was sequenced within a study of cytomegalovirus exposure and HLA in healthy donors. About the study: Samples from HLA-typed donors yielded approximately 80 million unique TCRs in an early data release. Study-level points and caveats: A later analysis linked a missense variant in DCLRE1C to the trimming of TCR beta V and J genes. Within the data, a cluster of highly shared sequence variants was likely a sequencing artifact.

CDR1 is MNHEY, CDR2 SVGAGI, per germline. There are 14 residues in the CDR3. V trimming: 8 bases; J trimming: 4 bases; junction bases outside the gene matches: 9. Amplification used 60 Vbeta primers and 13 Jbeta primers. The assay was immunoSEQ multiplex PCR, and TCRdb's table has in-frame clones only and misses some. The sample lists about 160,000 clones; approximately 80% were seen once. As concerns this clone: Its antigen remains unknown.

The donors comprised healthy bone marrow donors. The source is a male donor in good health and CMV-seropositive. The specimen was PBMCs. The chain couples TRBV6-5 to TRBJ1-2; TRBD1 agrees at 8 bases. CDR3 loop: CASRPGTGIYGYTF. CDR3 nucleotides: TGTGCCAGCCGTCCCGGGACAGGAATCTATGGCTACACCTTC.